Listed below are T cell receptor beta chains from one sample, sequenced in a study of vaccination and CD4 T cells after COVID-19. For these TCRs, the target antigens are not known. MiXCR, run by TCRdb on the PCR reads, gives a single entry per CDR3 protein. The sample has 14,000 or so distinct CDR3 sequences; more than 20% are singletons. Sequencing was carried out using cultured CD4+ T cells from blood. All receptors come from a human donor with COVID-19. Each CDR3 is given with its conserved first and last residue. D genes are given only for firm matches. Only part of the rows carry a size: once, few, many, or a class if the clone is expanded.

d_call: TRBD1
j_call: TRBJ1-1
clone_size: NA
v_call: TRBV11-2
cdr3_nt: TGTGCCAGCAGCTTTACTGGACAGGGCACTGAAGCTTTCTTT
cdr3_aa: CASSFTGQGTEAFF

d_call: NA
j_call: TRBJ2-4
clone_size: few
v_call: TRBV24-1
cdr3_nt: TGTGCCACCAGTGATAGGACCGAGGGTGCCAAAAACATTCAGTACTTC
cdr3_aa: CATSDRTEGAKNIQYF

d_call: NA
j_call: TRBJ1-5
clone_size: NA
v_call: TRBV7-6
cdr3_nt: TGTGCCAGCAGCCCCCGCTACCGGACATTATCCCAGCATTTT
cdr3_aa: CASSPRYRTLSQHF

d_call: NA
j_call: TRBJ1-6
clone_size: NA
v_call: TRBV11-2
cdr3_nt: TGTGCCAGCAGCCTACAGGGAGGAAATAATTCACCCCTCCACTTT
cdr3_aa: CASSLQGGNNSPLHF

d_call: NA
j_call: TRBJ2-2
clone_size: NA
v_call: TRBV5-1
cdr3_nt: TGCGCCAGCAGCCAACGTGGACCTAGAACCGGGGAGCTGTTTTTT
cdr3_aa: CASSQRGPRTGELFF

d_call: NA
j_call: TRBJ1-6
clone_size: NA
v_call: TRBV6-1
cdr3_nt: TGTGCCAGCAGTGACACGAATTCACCCCTCCACTTT
cdr3_aa: CASSDTNSPLHF

d_call: NA
j_call: TRBJ2-2
clone_size: few
v_call: TRBV10-3
cdr3_nt: TGTGCCATCAGTGAGTCTTTGAACCAGGGGGAGGACACCGGGGAGCTGTTTTTT
cdr3_aa: CAISESLNQGEDTGELFF

d_call: NA
j_call: TRBJ2-1
clone_size: NA
v_call: TRBV5-4
cdr3_nt: TGTGCCAGCATAACAGGGAGGTCCAATGAGCAGTTCTTC
cdr3_aa: CASITGRSNEQFF

d_call: NA
j_call: TRBJ1-2
clone_size: NA
v_call: TRBV12-3/TRBV12-4
cdr3_nt: TGTGCCAGCAGTCACCCTGGCAGGGACGCTAACTATGGCTACACCTTC
cdr3_aa: CASSHPGRDANYGYTF

d_call: TRBD1
j_call: TRBJ1-5
clone_size: NA
v_call: TRBV19
cdr3_nt: TGTGCCAGTAGTCGAGACAGGGCTGGCAATCAGCCCCAGCATTTT
cdr3_aa: CASSRDRAGNQPQHF

d_call: TRBD1
j_call: TRBJ1-6
clone_size: few
v_call: TRBV7-2
cdr3_nt: TGTGCCAGCAACCCGGGACAGAATCATTCACCCCTCCACTTT
cdr3_aa: CASNPGQNHSPLHF

d_call: NA
j_call: TRBJ1-2
clone_size: NA
v_call: TRBV23-1
cdr3_nt: TGCGCCAGCAGTCAATCTACAGGGCCTAACTATGGCTACACCTTC
cdr3_aa: CASSQSTGPNYGYTF

d_call: NA
j_call: TRBJ2-7
clone_size: few
v_call: TRBV11-2
cdr3_nt: TGTGCCAGCAGCTTACGGTACGAGCAGTACTTC
cdr3_aa: CASSLRYEQYF

d_call: NA
j_call: TRBJ1-1
clone_size: NA
v_call: TRBV5-4
cdr3_nt: TGTGCCAGCACCCTCTCTGGGTCACCTGAAGCTTTCTTT
cdr3_aa: CASTLSGSPEAFF

d_call: TRBD2
j_call: TRBJ2-7
clone_size: NA
v_call: TRBV7-2
cdr3_nt: TGTGCCAGCAGCCCAGTCAGCGCAGGGAGGGACGAGCAGTACTTC
cdr3_aa: CASSPVSAGRDEQYF

d_call: NA
j_call: TRBJ1-4
clone_size: few
v_call: TRBV20-1
cdr3_nt: TGCAGTGCTAGAGATAGCCGCACAACTAATGAAAAACTGTTTTTT
cdr3_aa: CSARDSRTTNEKLFF

d_call: NA
j_call: TRBJ2-3
clone_size: NA
v_call: TRBV6-2/TRBV6-3
cdr3_nt: TGTGCCAGCAGTTACCAGAACTACCCTGGACTAGATACGCAGTATTTT
cdr3_aa: CASSYQNYPGLDTQYF

d_call: NA
j_call: TRBJ2-3
clone_size: NA
v_call: TRBV6-5
cdr3_nt: TGTGCCAGCAGTTCCACTAGAAATACGCAGTATTTT
cdr3_aa: CASSSTRNTQYF

d_call: TRBD2
j_call: TRBJ2-5
clone_size: NA
v_call: TRBV12-3/TRBV12-4
cdr3_nt: TGTGCCAGCAGCGGGGGAGGGTTGAAACAGACCCAGTACTTC
cdr3_aa: CASSGGGLKQTQYF

d_call: TRBD2
j_call: TRBJ2-3
clone_size: few
v_call: TRBV10-3
cdr3_nt: TGTGCCATCAGTGTGCTAGCGGGGGGGCCTGAGATAGGCACAGATACGCAGTATTTT
cdr3_aa: CAISVLAGGPEIGTDTQYF

d_call: NA
j_call: TRBJ1-5
clone_size: NA
v_call: TRBV19
cdr3_nt: TGTGCCAGTAGTACAATTCGACAGGTTAGCAATCAGCCCCAGCATTTT
cdr3_aa: CASSTIRQVSNQPQHF

d_call: NA
j_call: TRBJ1-6
clone_size: few
v_call: TRBV6-1
cdr3_nt: TGTGCCAGCAGGGGGTCGGGGTGGGTACGGAATTCACCCCTCCACTTT
cdr3_aa: CASRGSGWVRNSPLHF

d_call: NA
j_call: TRBJ2-3
clone_size: few
v_call: TRBV15
cdr3_nt: TGTGCCACCAGCAGAGATAAAGGCTTCACAGATACGCAGTATTTT
cdr3_aa: CATSRDKGFTDTQYF

d_call: TRBD2
j_call: TRBJ2-1
clone_size: few
v_call: TRBV20-1
cdr3_nt: TGCAGTGCTAGGGCGACTAGCGGGGGTGGGGAGCAGTTCTTC
cdr3_aa: CSARATSGGGEQFF

d_call: NA
j_call: TRBJ2-5
clone_size: NA
v_call: TRBV7-9
cdr3_nt: TGTGCCAGCAGCTTTGTGGCTAAACAAGAGACCCAGTACTTC
cdr3_aa: CASSFVAKQETQYF

d_call: TRBD1
j_call: TRBJ2-4
clone_size: NA
v_call: TRBV6-2/TRBV6-3
cdr3_nt: TGTGCCAGCAGTTACCAACAGGGGAATCGGTACTTC
cdr3_aa: CASSYQQGNRYF

d_call: NA
j_call: TRBJ1-1
clone_size: few
v_call: TRBV25-1
cdr3_nt: TGTGCCAGCAGTGAATCCCTACAGGGTAAAGGTGAAGCTTTCTTT
cdr3_aa: CASSESLQGKGEAFF

d_call: TRBD1
j_call: TRBJ2-2
clone_size: NA
v_call: TRBV7-2
cdr3_nt: TGTGCCAGCAGCTTGGGACAGATGAACACCGGGGAGCTGTTTTTT
cdr3_aa: CASSLGQMNTGELFF

d_call: NA
j_call: TRBJ2-3
clone_size: NA
v_call: TRBV12-3/TRBV12-4
cdr3_nt: TGTGCCAGCAGTTTAGGGGATAGGAGAGATACGCAGTATTTT
cdr3_aa: CASSLGDRRDTQYF

d_call: NA
j_call: TRBJ1-6
clone_size: NA
v_call: TRBV10-2
cdr3_nt: TGCGCCAGCAGTGAATCGGGATATTCACCCCTCCACTTT
cdr3_aa: CASSESGYSPLHF

d_call: NA
j_call: TRBJ1-1
clone_size: once
v_call: TRBV9
cdr3_nt: TGTGCCAGCAGCCCCCCCGAGGGCACTGAAGCTTTCTTT
cdr3_aa: CASSPPEGTEAFF

d_call: TRBD1
j_call: TRBJ1-4
clone_size: once
v_call: TRBV9
cdr3_nt: TGTGCCAGCAGCGCCCCCGGGACAGCTGAAAAACTGTTTTTT
cdr3_aa: CASSAPGTAEKLFF

d_call: TRBD2
j_call: TRBJ2-3
clone_size: few
v_call: TRBV15
cdr3_nt: TGTGCCACCAGCGGACCCGGGACTAGCGGGACTAGCACAGATACGCAGTATTTT
cdr3_aa: CATSGPGTSGTSTDTQYF

d_call: NA
j_call: TRBJ2-2
clone_size: few
v_call: TRBV7-3
cdr3_nt: TGTGCCAGCAGCAAGGCCGGGGTGGGCACCGGGGAGCTGTTTTTT
cdr3_aa: CASSKAGVGTGELFF

d_call: TRBD1
j_call: TRBJ1-5
clone_size: large
v_call: TRBV25-1
cdr3_nt: TGTGCCAGCAGTACACAGGGGCTCAATCAGCCCCAGCATTTT
cdr3_aa: CASSTQGLNQPQHF

d_call: NA
j_call: TRBJ1-2
clone_size: few
v_call: TRBV5-6
cdr3_nt: TGTGCCAGCAGCCCCGCGACCGCGACAGCTAACTATGGCTACACCTTC
cdr3_aa: CASSPATATANYGYTF

d_call: NA
j_call: TRBJ1-5
clone_size: NA
v_call: TRBV28
cdr3_nt: TGTGCCAGCATGATCGGGGCCTCCAATCAGCCCCAGCATTTT
cdr3_aa: CASMIGASNQPQHF

d_call: TRBD1
j_call: TRBJ1-5
clone_size: medium-sized
v_call: TRBV7-9
cdr3_nt: TGTGCCAGCAGCGCAACGACAGGGAGGCTAGGTAGCAATCAGCCCCAGCATTTT
cdr3_aa: CASSATTGRLGSNQPQHF

d_call: NA
j_call: TRBJ1-2
clone_size: few
v_call: TRBV24-1
cdr3_nt: TGTGCCACCAGTGACCGCCTTCGCCAGGGCGGGGGCTACACCTTC
cdr3_aa: CATSDRLRQGGGYTF

d_call: TRBD1
j_call: TRBJ2-1
clone_size: NA
v_call: TRBV11-3
cdr3_nt: TGTGCCAGCAGCCCGGGACAGACAAACAATGAGCAGTTCTTC
cdr3_aa: CASSPGQTNNEQFF

d_call: NA
j_call: TRBJ1-6
clone_size: NA
v_call: TRBV20-1
cdr3_nt: TGCAGTGCCACCCCAATGCGGACGGAAAATTCACCCCTCCACTTT
cdr3_aa: CSATPMRTENSPLHF

d_call: TRBD1
j_call: TRBJ2-2
clone_size: NA
v_call: TRBV7-9
cdr3_nt: TGTGCCAGCAGCTTCCCAAAACCGGGACAGGGGAACACCGGGGAGCTGTTTTTT
cdr3_aa: CASSFPKPGQGNTGELFF

d_call: TRBD1
j_call: TRBJ2-3
clone_size: NA
v_call: TRBV20-1
cdr3_nt: TGCAGTGCTAGAGGGGCCGGACAGGACCCGCAGTATTTT
cdr3_aa: CSARGAGQDPQYF

d_call: NA
j_call: TRBJ2-1
clone_size: NA
v_call: TRBV6-1
cdr3_nt: TGTGCCAGCAGTGCGGTTGGTGAGCAGTTCTTC
cdr3_aa: CASSAVGEQFF

d_call: TRBD1
j_call: TRBJ1-6
clone_size: medium-sized
v_call: TRBV25-1
cdr3_nt: TGTGCCAGCAGTGGCGCCGGGACAGGGGTTAATTCACCCCTCCACTTT
cdr3_aa: CASSGAGTGVNSPLHF

d_call: NA
j_call: TRBJ1-2
clone_size: NA
v_call: TRBV12-3/TRBV12-4
cdr3_nt: TGTGCCAGCAGTTTAGTATCGGTAGGGGTCTATGGCTACACCTTC
cdr3_aa: CASSLVSVGVYGYTF

d_call: NA
j_call: TRBJ2-2
clone_size: NA
v_call: TRBV12-3/TRBV12-4
cdr3_nt: TGTGCCAGCGAGACGGTTGGGGGACCCCTTAACACCGGGGAGCTGTTTTTT
cdr3_aa: CASETVGGPLNTGELFF

d_call: NA
j_call: TRBJ2-7
clone_size: NA
v_call: TRBV6-1
cdr3_nt: TGTGCCAGCAGTGAAACAGGACTACTCTCCTACGAGCAGTACTTC
cdr3_aa: CASSETGLLSYEQYF

d_call: NA
j_call: TRBJ1-1
clone_size: NA
v_call: TRBV6-5
cdr3_nt: TGTGCCAGCAGTTACTCGAGGCGTTGGGGTCCGGACACTGAAGCTTTCTTT
cdr3_aa: CASSYSRRWGPDTEAFF

d_call: NA
j_call: TRBJ2-7
clone_size: NA
v_call: TRBV28
cdr3_nt: TGTGCCAGCAGTTTAAACTACGAGCAGTACTTC
cdr3_aa: CASSLNYEQYF